The 17 T cell receptor beta chains given below trace back to one sample, sequenced in a study of T cells in Graves' hyperthyroidism and ophthalmopathy. Researchers amplified the TCR beta CDR3 regions from RNA transcripts. HTBI primers were used for first-round RT-PCR of the TCR CDR3. TCRdb passed the multiplex PCR reads through MiXCR, listing each CDR3 protein once. The sample carries 550,000 to 600,000 distinct CDR3 sequences, more than 45% recorded once. The sample taken for sequencing was peripheral blood or thyroid tissue (not recorded which). These receptors all stem from an adult woman with Graves' disease, either hyperthyroidism or ophthalmopathy (not recorded which).

V is TRBV7-6 and J is TRBJ2-7, with TRBD2 matching over 10 bases. CDR1 and CDR2 (germline): SGHVS, FNYEAQ. This CDR3 contains 16 residues. J was trimmed by 6 bases and V by 6 bases; bases with no gene match: 14. CDR3 protein: CASSPPGLAGAGEQYF. CDR3 DNA sequence: TGTGCCAGCAGTCCCCCCGGGCTAGCGGGAGCAGGCGAGCAGTACTTC.

This clonotype was detected only a few times. The chain combines TRBV12-3 or TRBV12-4 with TRBJ1-4, with a weak D call TRBD1 (5 bases). The CDR3 has 14 residues. V dropped 6 bases and J dropped 8 bases, with 16 bases sitting between them. The CDR3 loop is CASRSPTGGEKLFF. The CDR3 DNA reads as TGTGCCAGCAGGTCCCCCACAGGCGGCGAAAAACTGTTTTTT.

The chain uses TRBV7-8 and TRBJ2-7; 11 bases fit TRBD2. Germline loops: CDR1 SGHVS, CDR2 FQNEAQ. The CDR3 sequence is 14 residues long. The ends lost 3 bases at V and 6 bases at J; junction bases unmatched: 4. This CDR3 reads CASSLGLADSEQYF. The CDR3, as DNA: TGTGCCAGCAGCTTGGGACTAGCGGATTCCGAGCAGTACTTC. The full variable domain, completed using reference TRBV7-8 and TRBJ2-7, is GAGVSQSPRYKVAKRGQDVALRCDPISGHVSLFWYQQALGQGPEFLTYFQNEAQLDKSGLPSDRFFAERPEGSVSTLKIQRTQQEDSAVYLCASSLGLADSEQYFGPGTRLTVT.

This clonotype was detected ten times or more. The rearrangement links TRBV14 to TRBJ2-7; possible D gene TRBD2, 7 bases. Trimming cost V 4 bases and J 6 bases, with 16 bases left between them. The CDR3 has 14 residues. The germline CDR1 and CDR2 sequences are SGHDN and FVKESK. CDR3 region: CASSLTHGGLEQYF. The CDR3 DNA reads TGTGCCAGCAGCCTAACCCACGGGGGGCTCGAGCAGTACTTC. Drawing the rest from reference TRBV14 and TRBJ2-7, the complete variable domain is EAGVTQFPSHSVIEKGQTVTLRCDPISGHDNLYWYRRVMGKEIKFLLHFVKESKQDESGMPNNRFLAERTGGTYSTLKVQPAELEDSGVYFCASSLTHGGLEQYFGPGTRLTVT.

In the case of this clonotype: With a much larger clone just one base away, this may be a read error. The chain has TRBV12-3 or TRBV12-4 and TRBJ2-2; TRBD1 or TRBD2 may be the D gene (5 bases each). Trimming removed 6 bases at V and 2 bases at J, with 13 bases between. The CDR3 length is 15 residues. CDR3 sequence reads: CASSRAGANTGELFF. The CDR3 nucleotides read TGTGCCAGCAGCCGAGCCGGGGCCAACACCGGGGAGCTGTTTTTT.

Comments on this clonotype: At one end, the junction sequence differs from germline, possibly due to a read error. This chain uses TRBV6-6 with TRBJ2-2; D is perhaps TRBD2 (5 bases). The germline V gene encodes CDR1 MNHNY and CDR2 SVGAGI (reference sequence). The CDR3 spans 15 residues. CDR3 protein: CASSYDAGDTGEPFF. The CDR3 DNA sequence: TGTGCCAGCAGTTACGACGCGGGTGACACCGGGGAGCCGTTTTTT.

In this sample, this clonotype turned up many times. The CDR3 spells CASNGAGLYGYTF. Written as DNA, the CDR3 is TGTGCCAGCAACGGCGCGGGACTCTATGGCTACACCTTC. This chain uses TRBV5-4 with TRBJ1-2; D is possibly TRBD1 (5 bases). Germline V gene sequence: CDR1 SGHNT, CDR2 YYREEE (reference sequence). The CDR3 contains 13 residues. V lost 6 bases and J lost 4, with 13 bases in between.

In regard to this clonotype: The conserved phenylalanine or tryptophan normally closing the CDR3 is absent here, so this likely arose from a read error. The DNA is left out, because the CDR3 cannot be placed on it with certainty; the CDR3 is given as TCRdb lists it. The chain recombines TRBV7-9 with TRBJ1-1. Termini included, the CDR3 measures 10 amino acids. Germline V gene sequence: CDR1 SEHNR, CDR2 FQNEAQ (reference sequence). CDR3 region: CASSYGQLNY.

The CDR3 region has the DNA TGTGCCACCAGCAGAGTGTGGGACAGGCTCTATGGCTACACCTTC. Amino acid sequence: CATSRVWDRLYGYTF. V is TRBV15 and J is TRBJ1-2, with TRBD1 matching over 8 bases. The CDR3 spans 15 residues. Germline V gene lookup returns CDR1 LNHNV and CDR2 YYDKDF (reference sequence). After removal of 1 base from V and 4 bases from J, the junction contained 5 bases not matched to a gene.

This clonotype was counted a single time. The chain couples TRBV5-1 to TRBJ2-3; D could derive from TRBD1 or TRBD2 (5 bases each). Germline V lookup: CDR1 SGHRS, CDR2 YFSETQ. The length of the CDR3 is 14 residues. Deletions cut 0 bases from V and 3 bases from J, with 8 bases between. Here the CDR3 reads CASSLGEGTDTQYF. The CDR3 DNA follows: TGCGCCAGCAGCTTGGGAGAGGGGACAGATACGCAGTATTTT. The whole variable domain, remainder taken from reference TRBV5-1 and TRBJ2-3, is KAGVTQTPRYLIKTRGQQVTLSCSPISGHRSVSWYQQTPGQGLQFLFEYFSETQRNKGNFPGRFSGRQFSNSRSEMNVSTLELGDSALYLCASSLGEGTDTQYFGPGTRLTVL.

A few counts support this clonotype. The genes are TRBV12-3 or TRBV12-4 and TRBJ2-5, with a tentative D call TRBD2 (5 bases). The CDR3 contains 10 residues. V lost 6 bases, J lost 7 bases, and 6 bases lay in between. CDR3 sequence (DNA): TGTGCCAGCAGCCGGGGGACCCAGTACTTC. This gives the protein CASSRGTQYF.

In its sample, this clonotype was seen many times. The J gene is TRBJ2-7, the V gene TRBV7-2, with D tentatively TRBD2 (5 bases). Germline loops: CDR1 SGHTA, CDR2 FQGNSA. The V end lost 7 bases, the J end lost 6 bases, and 19 bases lay between the germline ends. The CDR3 is 14 residues long. The CDR3 here is CASTPAGLLGEQYF. The CDR3 coding sequence is TGTGCCAGCACTCCCGCCGGACTTCTCGGCGAGCAGTACTTC.

With respect to this clonotype: No DNA is shown, since the ends of the CDR3 on it are uncertain; the CDR3 is the one TCRdb lists. The V and J genes are TRBV7-3 and TRBJ2-6. In germline, CDR1 is SGHTA, CDR2 FQGTGA. From its first to its last residue, the CDR3 has 22 amino acids. CDR3 residues: CASSFYICSAHPSGSGANVLTF.

This clonotype has more than one count but fewer than ten. The chain combines TRBV5-1 with TRBJ2-7, with D possibly matching TRBD1 (6 bases). With 5 bases removed from V and 5 bases from J, the gap between germline ends came to 20 bases. The CDR3 is made up of 15 amino acids. The V gene's germline CDR1 is SGHRS and CDR2 YFSETQ. CDR3 amino acids: CASRTAGQSTDEQYF. CDR3 nucleotide sequence: TGCGCCAGCAGAACCGCTGGACAGTCGACCGACGAGCAGTACTTC.

This clonotype was seen many times. The V gene is TRBV6-1, the J gene TRBJ1-1; no clear D. Germline V gene data show CDR1 as MNHNS and CDR2 as SASEGT. V shed 6 bases and J shed 6 bases, with 14 bases lying between them. This CDR3 spans 13 amino acids. CDR3 residues: CASRVKSRPEAFF. CDR3 DNA sequence: TGTGCCAGCAGGGTTAAGAGCAGACCTGAAGCTTTCTTT.

This clonotype was observed a few times. Because it lacks the conserved phenylalanine or tryptophan at the end, this CDR3 is likely a read error. It is unclear where the CDR3 begins or ends on the DNA, so no DNA is shown, and the CDR3 is as TCRdb lists it. The CDR3 sequence: CASGTSGSHL. The chain uses TRBV19 and TRBJ1-1. The CDR3 is 10 amino acids long, termini counted. CDR1 LNHDA and CDR2 SQIVND come from the germline V gene (reference sequence).

With regard to this clonotype: The junction departs from germline at one end; a sequencing error may be responsible. The chain joins TRBV7-3 to TRBJ1-1, with D hard to call. The germline V gene encodes CDR1 SGHTA and CDR2 FQGTGA. The CDR3 has 15 residues. The CDR3 DNA reads as TGTGCCAGCAGCATAACCGGCATGAGGGACACTGAAGCTTTCTTT. Its translation is CASSITGMRDTEAFF.